The TCR beta chain under discussion was sequenced for a study of T-cell memory formation after mild COVID-19. J lost 3 bases, V lost 6 bases, and 7 bases had no gene match. Looked up from germline, CDR1 is DFQATT and CDR2 is SNEGSKA (reference sequence). This CDR3 is built from 15 residues. Whole-study results and caveats: CD8+ contracting clones occupied EMRA, while CD4+ ones occupied mainly CM and EM.

This clonotype was seen a handful of times. The antigen is unknown. MiXCR, run by TCRdb on the 5' RACE reads, gives a single entry per CDR3 protein. The data hold around 440,000 distinct CDR3 sequences, with about 20% observed a single time. This receptor was identified in an adult woman who had mild COVID-19 (a few samples of this study predate the infection). Cell type and time point are not known. Sequencing was carried out using PBMCs or a T cell subset sorted from them (not recorded which). The rearrangement links TRBV20-1 to TRBJ2-3; 12 positions agree with TRBD2. The CDR3 DNA sequence: TGCAGTGCCAGGGCTAGCGGGAGGGCTACAGATACGCAGTATTTT. Amino acid sequence: CSARASGRATDTQYF.